A single sample gave rise to the 20 T cell receptor beta chains below, sequenced in a study of CD8+CD57+ T cells in acquired aplastic anemia. Flow cytometry had shown expanded CD8+CD57+ cells in the patients chosen for sequencing. It was genomic DNA that served as the template for profiling TCR beta VDJ and CDR3. One entry per CDR3 protein, called by TCRdb with MiXCR from the reads. The sample has around 150,000 distinct CDR3 sequences, 40% to 60% seen once. Sequenced material: sorted CD4+, CD8+, or CD8+CD57+ T cells (not recorded which) from PBMCs. Every receptor here comes from a human donor with aplastic anemia.

This clonotype was found many times. The chain is built from TRBV29-1 and TRBJ1-2, with D unresolved. Germline loops: CDR1 SQVTM, CDR2 ANQGSEA. This CDR3 is 13 amino acids long. Trimming stripped 0 bases from V and 6 bases from J, with 11 bases between. CDR3 in amino acids: CSVEDGGVNGYTF. The CDR3 coding sequence is TGCAGCGTTGAAGATGGAGGAGTAAATGGCTACACCTTC.

The gene calls are TRBV11-2 and TRBJ1-6; D possibly corresponds to TRBD1 (5 bases). V was pared by 5 bases and J by 10 bases, with 21 bases between. The CDR3 runs 16 residues. CDR1 is SGHAT and CDR2 is FQNNGV in the germline V gene. The DNA for the CDR3 is TGTGCCAGCAGCCCCCCAGGTGTCGGGGCTGGGTCACCCCTCCACTTT. It is translated as CASSPPGVGAGSPLHF.

The genes are TRBV15 and TRBJ1-2; 10 nucleotides line up with TRBD1. There are 14 residues in the CDR3. CDR1 and CDR2 from the germline V gene are LNHNV and YYDKDF (reference sequence). V lost 0 bases and J lost 12; bases outside the gene matches: 7. CDR3 sequence: CATSRDQGTGAHTF. CDR3 in DNA: TGTGCCACCAGCAGAGATCAGGGGACAGGGGCCCACACCTTC.

This chain uses TRBV24-1 with TRBJ2-3; 7 bases agree with TRBD2. The CDR3 extends over 15 amino acids. After removal of 7 bases from V and 6 bases from J, the junction contained 12 bases not matched to a gene. Germline CDR1 reads KGHDR; CDR2 reads SFDVKD. CDR3 DNA: TGTGCCACCAGCCACGCCGTCGCGGGAGCGGATACGCAGTATTTT. Its protein product is CATSHAVAGADTQYF.

The chain uses TRBV3-1 and TRBJ2-3; D is perhaps TRBD2 (5 bases). Trimming stripped 6 bases from V and 0 bases from J, with 10 bases between. Germline V gives CDR1 LGHDT, CDR2 YNNKEL (reference sequence). This CDR3 contains 14 residues. DNA for the CDR3: TGTGCCAGCAGGAGTACGGGGAGCACAGATACGCAGTATTTT. Translating it yields CASRSTGSTDTQYF.

The chain couples TRBV15 to TRBJ2-1, with 15 bases lining up with TRBD2. In germline, CDR1 is LNHNV, CDR2 YYDKDF (reference sequence). V lost 10 bases to trimming and J lost 5 bases; unmatched junction nucleotides: 12. This CDR3 region has 17 residues. The CDR3 loop is CASRVLGLAGGHNEQFF. The CDR3 region has the DNA TGTGCCAGCCGAGTCTTGGGACTAGCGGGGGGACACAATGAGCAGTTCTTC. Full variable domain (rest looked up from reference TRBV15 and TRBJ2-1): DAMVIQNPRYQVTQFGKPVTLSCSQTLNHNVMYWYQQKSSQAPKLLFHYYDKDFNNEADTPDNFQSRRPNTSFCFLDIRSPGLGDTAMYLCASRVLGLAGGHNEQFFGPGTRLTVL.

This clonotype was counted between two and nine times. A read error may be the cause here, since a much bigger clone is one base away. The chain employs TRBV7-2 and TRBJ1-1; D gene uncertain. Between the trimmed V and J ends, which lost 1 base and 4 bases, there was a span of 10 bases. Germline V gene lookup returns CDR1 SGHTA and CDR2 FQGNSA. CDR3 length equals 14 residues. The CDR3 coding sequence is TGTGCCAGCAGCTTAGGCGGCCTGAGCACTGAAGCTTTCTTT. It translates to CASSLGGLSTEAFF.

The CDR3 loop reads CASSVAAEAFF. CDR3 nucleotides: TGTGCCAGCAGCGTAGCGGCTGAAGCTTTCTTT. This sequence joins TRBV9 and TRBJ1-1; D call uncertain. Germline assignment: CDR1 SGDLS and CDR2 YYNGEE. The CDR3 is 11 residues long. V lost 0 bases and J lost 6, with 3 bases in between.

The rearrangement links TRBV24-1 to TRBJ2-3, with D perhaps matching TRBD2 (5 bases). CDR3 length: 16 residues. CDR1 is KGHDR, CDR2 SFDVKD, per germline. V lost 1 base, J lost 1 base, and 11 bases lay in between. For the CDR3, the DNA is TGTGCCACCAGTGATTTCCCGCCAGCGGGCACAGATACGCAGTATTTT. It codes for CATSDFPPAGTDTQYF.

The V call is TRBV15, the J call TRBJ2-5; 11 nucleotides match TRBD2. CDR1 and CDR2 from the germline V gene are LNHNV and YYDKDF (reference sequence). Unmatched junction bases numbered 6, after V lost 3 bases and J lost 6 bases. The CDR3 is 15 residues long. CDR3 in DNA: TGTGCCACCAGCAGTCCCCTAGCGGGAGGCAAGACCCAGTACTTC. It specifies CATSSPLAGGKTQYF.

A remark on this clonotype: A junction end diverges from the germline sequence, so it may reflect a read error. V gene TRBV7-2 combines with J gene TRBJ2-1; TRBD1 is a possible D gene (5 bases). There are 11 residues in the CDR3. Germline V gene lookup returns CDR1 SGHTA and CDR2 FQGNSA. The CDR3 protein is CASRETAEQFF. In DNA, the CDR3 is TGCGCCAGCAGGGAAACTGCTGAGCAGTTCTTC. The full variable domain, in which reference TRBV7-2 and TRBJ2-1 provide the parts outside the CDR3, is GAGVSQSPSNKVTEKGKDVELRCDPISGHTALYWYRQSLGQGLEFLIYFQGNSAPDKSGLPSDRFSAERTGGSVSTLTIQRTQQEDSAVYLCASRETAEQFFGPGTRLTVL.

This clonotype has ten or more counts. The gene calls are TRBV5-1 and TRBJ1-1; D not resolved. The V end lost 4 bases, the J end lost 6 bases, and 10 bases lay between the germline ends. This CDR3 contains 12 residues. Germline CDR1 is SGHRS and CDR2 is YFSETQ. The CDR3 nucleotides read TGCGCCAGCAGCCCTAGCGGGCCTGAAGCTTTCTTT. Translation: CASSPSGPEAFF.

This clonotype has ten or more counts. V is TRBV2 and J is TRBJ1-6; D may be TRBD1 (6 bases). This CDR3 comprises 16 residues. V was cut by 0 bases and J by 8 bases, with 14 bases left in between. Germline V CDR1 and CDR2: SNHLY, FYNNEI. The CDR3 sequence: CASSEAPGQFHSPLHF. In DNA, the CDR3 is TGTGCCAGCAGTGAAGCGCCTGGACAGTTCCATTCACCCCTCCACTTT. Looking up the rest from reference TRBV2 and TRBJ1-6 gives the full variable domain: EPEVTQTPSHQVTQMGQEVILRCVPISNHLYFYWYRQILGQKVEFLVSFYNNEISEKSEIFDDQFSVERPDGSNFTLKIRSTKLEDSAMYFCASSEAPGQFHSPLHFGNGTRLTVT.

The J gene is TRBJ1-3, the V gene TRBV4-2; no firm D call. Germline loops: CDR1 LGHNA, CDR2 YNFKEQ. The V gene lost 1 base and the J gene lost 0 bases, with 13 bases spanning the gap. The CDR3 is made up of 17 amino acids. CDR3 DNA sequence: TGTGCCAGCAGCCAAGTCATGACGGAGGGCTCTGGAAACACCATATATTTT. This gives the protein CASSQVMTEGSGNTIYF.

This clonotype was observed at least ten times. The chain carries TRBV4-2 and TRBJ2-7, with 8 bases that match TRBD2. CDR3 length equals 17 residues. J gave up 0 bases and V 1 base, and 8 bases lay outside the gene matches. Germline V CDR1 and CDR2: LGHNA, YNFKEQ. CDR3 coding DNA: TGTGCCAGCAGCCAAGCGGTAGCGGGACCCTACTCCTACGAGCAGTACTTC. Amino acids: CASSQAVAGPYSYEQYF.

This clonotype was seen repeatedly, ten times or more. The chain joins TRBV19 to TRBJ2-7; TRBD1 might be the D (6 bases). The germline gives CDR1 LNHDA, CDR2 SQIVND (reference sequence). There are 18 residues in the CDR3. Trimming took 0 bases from V and 0 from J, leaving 18 bases between them. This chain's CDR3 is CASSIDPPGTPSSYEQYF. The CDR3 nucleotides read TGTGCCAGTAGTATAGATCCGCCGGGGACACCCAGCTCCTACGAGCAGTACTTC.

CDR3 DNA: TGTGCCACCAGCAGAGGGCAGGTTGGCACTGAAGCTTTCTTT. Amino acids: CATSRGQVGTEAFF. The rearrangement links TRBV15 to TRBJ1-1, with D hard to call. The germline CDR1 and CDR2 sequences are LNHNV and YYDKDF (reference sequence). The CDR3 is 14 residues long. V lost 1 base to trimming and J lost 4 bases, with 10 bases between them.

This clonotype was found many times. The V and J genes are TRBV11-1 and TRBJ1-5; D unclear. Trimming cost V 5 bases and J 4 bases, with 18 bases left between them. This CDR3 comprises 16 residues. The germline CDR1 and CDR2 sequences are SGHAT and FQDESV (reference sequence). The CDR3 DNA sequence: TGTGCCAGCAGCCCCAACATGGGCGGCCCAAATCAGCCCCAGCATTTT. This sequence encodes CASSPNMGGPNQPQHF.

V and J are TRBV9 and TRBJ2-1; TRBD2 matches at 7 bases. This CDR3 is 13 amino acids long. The germline V gene encodes CDR1 SGDLS and CDR2 YYNGEE. V shed 0 bases, J shed 8 bases, and the junction held 2 bases outside the gene matches. The CDR3 loop is CASSVGAGDEQFF. CDR3 sequence (DNA): TGTGCCAGCAGCGTAGGGGCGGGAGATGAGCAGTTCTTC.

The chain carries TRBV5-1 and TRBJ2-7; unclear D gene. Germline-derived CDR1 and CDR2 are SGHRS and YFSETQ. CDR3 length: 13 residues. Trimming removed 1 base from V and 1 base from J, with 6 bases in between. The CDR3 is CASSLLQSYEQYF. CDR3 nucleotide sequence: TGCGCCAGCAGCTTGCTACAGTCCTACGAGCAGTACTTC.